These 14 T cell receptor beta chains were sequenced from one sample in a study of beta chain features in type 1 diabetes. Findings and limits, study-wide: Across all four CD4+ subsets, people with type 1 diabetes showed modestly shorter TCRB CDR3s.

Investigators reverse transcribed all isolated RNA, so they sequenced expressed TCRB transcripts. Libraries were prepared by immunoSEQ multiplex PCR; TCRdb keeps only in-frame clonotypes and omits some of them. The table lists around 280,000 clones, about 15% of them singletons, with less than 0.02% in the top ten. These receptors lack a known antigen. Sample: naive CD4+ T cells from blood. These receptors were taken from a man in his late teens or twenties with type 1 diabetes.

V usage is TRBV15 and J usage is TRBJ1-1; D uncertain. Germline V gene sequence: CDR1 LNHNV, CDR2 YYDKDF (reference sequence). Deletions cut 0 bases from V and 4 bases from J, with 12 bases between. This CDR3 comprises 15 residues. CDR3 amino acids: CATSRDVGYGTEAFF. CDR3 coding DNA: TGTGCCACCAGCAGAGATGTCGGGTACGGCACTGAAGCTTTCTTT.

This clone was detected once. This chain connects TRBV6-5 to TRBJ1-2, with unresolved D. Germline values: CDR1 MNHEY, CDR2 SVGAGI. Deletions cut 0 bases from V and 1 base from J, with 9 bases between. The CDR3 spans 15 residues. The CDR3 DNA follows: TGTGCCAGCAGTTACTCAATGTTCGGTAACTATGGCTACACCTTC. The encoded protein is CASSYSMFGNYGYTF.

This clone was picked up a small number of times. The genes are TRBV28 and TRBJ2-7; D possibly corresponds to TRBD1 (6 bases). V dropped 4 bases and J dropped 3 bases, with 10 bases sitting between them. The germline V gene encodes CDR1 MDHEN and CDR2 SYDVKM. The CDR3 totals 13 residues. The CDR3 nucleotides read TGTGCCAGCAGTTCGACACAGGGCTACGAGCAGTACTTC. Protein sequence: CASSSTQGYEQYF.

The CDR3, as DNA: TGTGCCAGCAGCTTACTTCCAGGGGGCTCAGATACGCAGTATTTT. It is translated as CASSLLPGGSDTQYF. V and J are TRBV7-6 and TRBJ2-3; 8 bases match TRBD1. V lost 2 bases to trimming and J lost 4 bases; unmatched junction nucleotides: 5. The CDR3 is 15 residues long. CDR1 SGHVS and CDR2 FNYEAQ come from the germline V gene.

The gene calls are TRBV19 and TRBJ2-2; D is ambiguous. Trimming pared 6 bases from V and 1 base from J, leaving 9 bases between. The CDR3 runs 14 residues. Germline V gene data show CDR1 as LNHDA and CDR2 as SQIVND (reference sequence). The CDR3 spells CASSVAGNTGELFF. The CDR3 DNA is TGTGCCAGTAGCGTGGCAGGGAACACCGGGGAGCTGTTTTTT.

This clone showed up just a few times. The rearrangement links TRBV11-2 to TRBJ2-2; 7 bases match TRBD2. The CDR3 sequence is 16 residues long. Germline CDR1 SGHAT, CDR2 FQNNGV. V shed 7 bases, J shed 4 bases, and the junction held 12 bases outside the gene matches. CDR3 sequence: CASTPIREEGTGELFF. CDR3 DNA sequence: TGTGCCAGCACCCCGATACGGGAGGAGGGCACCGGGGAGCTGTTTTTT.

The J gene is TRBJ2-5, the V gene TRBV7-2, with 14 bases identical to TRBD2. J gave up 4 bases and V 1 base, and 5 bases lay outside the gene matches. The CDR3 contains 17 residues. Germline V lookup: CDR1 SGHTA, CDR2 FQGNSA. DNA of the CDR3: TGTGCCAGCAGCTTAGTTTCTGGGACTAGCGGGAGAGAGACCCAGTACTTC. Translated, it gives CASSLVSGTSGRETQYF.

This clone has only a few counts. Different DNA sequences within this sample yield the same CDR3. The gene calls are TRBV9 and TRBJ2-6, with D perhaps TRBD1 (5 bases). The germline gives CDR1 SGDLS, CDR2 YYNGEE. V dropped 2 bases and J dropped 1 base, with 7 bases sitting between them. This CDR3 has 15 amino acids. The CDR3 reads CASSVRGSGANVLTF. CDR3 bases: TGTGCCAGCAGCGTTAGGGGTTCTGGGGCCAACGTCCTGACTTTC.

This chain connects TRBV10-1 to TRBJ2-1; 14 bases match TRBD2. The CDR3 is made up of 15 amino acids. Germline V gives CDR1 WNHNN, CDR2 SYGVQD (reference sequence). The ends lost 4 bases at V and 9 bases at J; junction bases unmatched: 5. In DNA, the CDR3 is TGCGCCAGCAGTGGGGGGACTAGCGGGAGTGTTGAGCAGTTCTTC. This sequence encodes CASSGGTSGSVEQFF.

This clone was counted between two and nine times. The gene calls are TRBV4-3 and TRBJ2-7; no clear D gene. Germline loops: CDR1 LGHNA, CDR2 YSLEER. The V and J ends lost 0 bases and 0 bases respectively, with 15 bases between them. The length of the CDR3 is 17 residues. Here the CDR3 reads CASSQDHGQASSYEQYF. The CDR3 DNA reads TGCGCCAGCAGCCAAGATCATGGGCAGGCGAGCTCCTACGAGCAGTACTTC.

This clone was recorded a few times. This CDR3 is also generated by other DNA sequences in the sample. This chain joins TRBV5-1 and TRBJ2-5; D possibly corresponds to TRBD2 (5 bases). Germline CDR1 SGHRS, CDR2 YFSETQ. The germline V and J ends were trimmed by 1 base and 5 bases, with 6 bases remaining between them. The CDR3 extends over 12 amino acids. The DNA for the CDR3 is TGCGCCAGCAGCTTGTCGGGGGAGACCCAGTACTTC. This codes for CASSLSGETQYF.

This sequence joins TRBV7-9 and TRBJ1-1; TRBD1 aligns across 9 bases. CDR1 is SEHNR, CDR2 FQNEAQ, per germline (reference sequence). This CDR3 contains 15 residues. V trimming: 2 bases; J trimming: 4 bases; junction bases outside the gene matches: 5. The CDR3 nucleotides are TGTGCCAGCAGCTTACTGGGACAGGGTTCCACTGAAGCTTTCTTT. Its translation: CASSLLGQGSTEAFF.

The gene calls are TRBV6-5 and TRBJ1-6; D is perhaps TRBD1 (6 bases). Germline lookup yields CDR1 MNHEY and CDR2 SVGAGI. The CDR3 runs to 16 residues. The ends were cut back, 0 bases at V and 10 bases at J, with 16 bases in the middle. CDR3 nucleotides: TGTGCCAGCAGTTACTCGACACAGGGAAGGGCCTCACCCCTCCACTTT. It codes for CASSYSTQGRASPLHF.

The V and J genes are TRBV28 and TRBJ2-1; 15 bases align to TRBD2. Germline loops: CDR1 MDHEN, CDR2 SYDVKM. V lost 3 bases, J lost 1 base, and 7 bases stayed unmatched. CDR3 length: 19 residues. The CDR3 loop reads CASSFVGGTSGGSYNEQFF. CDR3 coding DNA: TGTGCCAGCAGTTTCGTCGGGGGGACTAGCGGGGGGTCCTACAATGAGCAGTTCTTC.